In its sample, the clone carrying this T cell receptor (beta chain) was seen many times. Its cognate antigen is unknown. The data were taken from a study of identical twins. From the 5' RACE reads, TCRdb called clonotypes with MiXCR, one entry per CDR3 protein. The sample contains 200,000 to 250,000 distinct CDR3 sequences, about 7% of which appear only once. The CDR3 has 14 residues. The V end was cut by 5 bases, the J end by 5 bases, with 15 bases between. Overall study results and limits: Invariant MAIT and iNKT cells may have partly biased zero-insertion analyses. With monozygotic twins, out-of-frame TCR alpha sharing exceeded what models estimated. There were fewer insertions in abundant cord blood beta clonotypes, but memory repertoires showed no such pattern. For out-of-frame alpha sequences shared by twins, low generation probability was in excess.

The sample also formed part of further work on yellow fever vaccine responses in identical twins.

The specimen was memory (CD45RO+) T cells sorted from blood. The chain employs TRBV12-3 or TRBV12-4 and TRBJ2-5; D is possibly TRBD1 (5 bases). This clonotype was obtained from a woman between 18 and 29 years old in good health. The CDR3 DNA reads TGTGCCAGCAGTCCAGGTCAGGGTCGGGAGACCCAGTACTTC. Translated, it gives CASSPGQGRETQYF.